This TCR beta chain emerged from a study of blood T cell repertoires in COVID-19. TCRdb's copy holds only in-frame clones and misses some; the assay was immunoSEQ multiplex PCR. The sample has 200,000 to 250,000 clones; approximately 80% are singletons. Trimming took off 5 bases at V and 2 bases at J, with 10 bases between the two ends. Germline V gene lookup returns CDR1 LNHDA and CDR2 SQIVND (reference sequence). The CDR3 length is 13 residues. The chain carries TRBV19 and TRBJ2-7, with a weak D call TRBD2 (5 bases). The clonotype originates from a man aged 25 to 40 who had recovered from COVID-19. The sequencing input was peripheral blood. The CDR3 DNA reads TGTGCCAGTAGTCTGACCGGGACCTACGAGCAGTACTTC. Translation gives CASSLTGTYEQYF.